This entry lists 17 T cell receptor beta chains sequenced from one sample in a study of cytotoxic CD8 clonotypes in ibrutinib-treated CLL. The protocol was immunoSEQ multiplex PCR, while the TCRdb copy is restricted to in-frame clones and leaves out a portion. The sample carries tens of thousands of clones, more than 60% recorded once. The sample in question was PBMCs, obtained after 12 months of ibrutinib treatment. All receptors derive from a human donor with chronic lymphocytic leukemia.

This clone was picked up a small number of times. The V call is TRBV5-1, the J call TRBJ2-2, with 7 bases matching TRBD1. Germline assignment: CDR1 SGHRS and CDR2 YFSETQ. The CDR3 totals 17 residues. V lost 1 base, J lost 4 bases, and 10 bases stayed unmatched. The CDR3 loop reads CASSLLPDRASTGELFF. CDR3 sequence (DNA): TGCGCCAGCAGCTTGCTACCAGACAGGGCCAGCACCGGGGAGCTGTTTTTT. Full variable domain (missing parts from reference TRBV5-1 and TRBJ2-2): KAGVTQTPRYLIKTRGQQVTLSCSPISGHRSVSWYQQTPGQGLQFLFEYFSETQRNKGNFPGRFSGRQFSNSRSEMNVSTLELGDSALYLCASSLLPDRASTGELFFGEGSRLTVL.

This chain joins TRBV2 and TRBJ2-7; D is ambiguous. The CDR3 runs to 13 residues. Germline V gene lookup returns CDR1 SNHLY and CDR2 FYNNEI. V gave up 2 bases and J gave up 3 bases, with 8 bases separating them. CDR3 sequence reads: CASSENWVYEQYF. Written as DNA, the CDR3 is TGTGCCAGCAGTGAAAACTGGGTCTACGAGCAGTACTTC.

The chain joins TRBV28 to TRBJ2-3; D not resolved. The CDR3 runs 16 residues. Trimming stripped 5 bases from V and 6 bases from J, with 21 bases between. Germline loops: CDR1 MDHEN, CDR2 SYDVKM. CDR3 in amino acids: CASSRDSTGRMDTQYF. The CDR3 DNA follows: TGTGCCAGCAGTCGCGACTCGACTGGCCGGATGGATACGCAGTATTTT.

This rearrangement joins TRBV7-2 to TRBJ1-4, with 9 bases that match TRBD1. Per the germline V gene, CDR1 is SGHTA and CDR2 is FQGNSA. V shed 4 bases and J 4 bases; nucleotides not matched to a gene: 7. The CDR3 length is 16 residues. For the CDR3, the DNA is TGTGCCAGCAGCTCCGGGGGGACAGGGTATAATGAAAAACTGTTTTTT. This codes for CASSSGGTGYNEKLFF.

The gene calls are TRBV6-1 and TRBJ1-1, with 9 bases aligning to TRBD1. Losses at the gene ends were 6 bases for V and 4 bases for J; bases not matched to a gene: 6. Germline V CDR1 and CDR2: MNHNS, SASEGT. This CDR3 is 14 amino acids long. As DNA, the CDR3 is TGTGCCAGCAGCCGGGACAGGGTACTCACTGAAGCTTTCTTT. This codes for CASSRDRVLTEAFF.

The V call is TRBV5-4, the J call TRBJ2-5; 8 bases align to TRBD2. Germline trimming cut 4 bases from V and 2 bases from J; bases unmatched to any gene: 10. The CDR3 covers 16 residues. Per the germline V gene, CDR1 is SGHNT and CDR2 is YYREEE (reference sequence). CDR3 nucleotide sequence: TGTGCCAGCAGCCCGGGTGAGCGGGGGATACAAGAGACCCAGTACTTC. Encoded protein: CASSPGERGIQETQYF.

Only a few counts were recorded for this clone. V and J are TRBV4-3 and TRBJ2-2; no reliable D call. V gave up 1 base and J gave up 5 bases, with 8 bases separating them. The germline gives CDR1 LGHNA, CDR2 YSLEER. CDR3 length: 14 amino acids. The DNA of the CDR3 is TGCGCCAGCAGCCAAGCCAGAAATACCGGGGAGCTGTTTTTT. It specifies CASSQARNTGELFF.

This clone was counted only a few times. The chain couples TRBV6-6 to TRBJ1-4; D may be TRBD1 (5 bases). Trimming cost V 4 bases and J 7 bases, with 19 bases left between them. The CDR3 runs to 16 residues. The germline V gene has CDR1 MNHNY and CDR2 SVGAGI (reference sequence). Here the CDR3 reads CASSSPRGERVEKLFF. CDR3 sequence (DNA): TGTGCCAGCAGTTCCCCCCGAGGGGAGCGGGTTGAAAAACTGTTTTTT.

V gene TRBV9 combines with J gene TRBJ2-3; 9 positions agree with TRBD1. CDR1 is SGDLS, CDR2 YYNGEE, per germline. There are 17 residues in the CDR3. V shed 0 bases, J shed 0 bases, and the junction held 5 bases outside the gene matches. The CDR3 DNA follows: TGTGCCAGCAGCGTAGTCACAGGGGGCTCTAGCACAGATACGCAGTATTTT. The encoded protein is CASSVVTGGSSTDTQYF.

This clone turned up a few times. The V call is TRBV23-1, the J call TRBJ1-2; the D is unclear. TRBV23-1 qualifies as an ORF whose function is uncertain. Between the trimmed V and J ends, which lost 0 bases and 7 bases, there was a span of 9 bases. There are 13 residues in the CDR3. CDR3 residues: CASSQSKQAGYTF. The CDR3 coding sequence is TGCGCCAGCAGTCAATCGAAACAAGCTGGCTACACCTTC.

This clone has more than one count but fewer than ten. The V call is TRBV5-1, the J call TRBJ1-4; D perhaps matches TRBD1 (6 bases). Germline CDR1 reads SGHRS; CDR2 reads YFSETQ. CDR3 length: 15 residues. Trimming cost V 5 bases and J 3 bases, with 14 bases left between them. The chain's CDR3 is CASRNAGAANEKLFF. The CDR3 DNA follows: TGCGCCAGCAGGAACGCAGGGGCCGCTAATGAAAAACTGTTTTTT. Full variable domain (remainder filled in from reference TRBV5-1 and TRBJ1-4): KAGVTQTPRYLIKTRGQQVTLSCSPISGHRSVSWYQQTPGQGLQFLFEYFSETQRNKGNFPGRFSGRQFSNSRSEMNVSTLELGDSALYLCASRNAGAANEKLFFGSGTQLSVL.

The rearrangement uses TRBV29-1 and TRBJ2-3, with D perhaps TRBD1 or TRBD2 (5 bases each). In germline, CDR1 is SQVTM, CDR2 ANQGSEA. The CDR3 spans 14 residues. Trimming left V 6 bases short and J 4 bases short, with 17 bases between. DNA for the CDR3: TGCAGCGTGGAGCCGGGACGACTGTCAGATACGCAGTATTTT. Translated, it gives CSVEPGRLSDTQYF.

This clone was seen just once. This sequence joins TRBV9 and TRBJ2-2, with TRBD1 as a possible D gene (6 bases). Per the germline V gene, CDR1 is SGDLS and CDR2 is YYNGEE. The CDR3 contains 14 residues. The V and J ends lost 3 bases and 6 bases respectively, with 12 bases between them. The CDR3 protein is CASSETTGSGELFF. As DNA, the CDR3 is TGTGCCAGCAGCGAGACAACAGGGTCCGGGGAGCTGTTTTTT.

The V gene is TRBV19, the J gene TRBJ1-5, with D hard to call. Germline V gene lookup returns CDR1 LNHDA and CDR2 SQIVND (reference sequence). V lost 2 bases to trimming and J lost 7 bases, with 18 bases between them. The CDR3 spans 16 residues. This chain's CDR3 is CASSIRGRAGGQPQHF. CDR3 in DNA: TGTGCCAGTAGTATACGCGGACGGGCAGGTGGGCAGCCCCAGCATTTT.

The J gene is TRBJ1-6, the V gene TRBV11-2, with 10 bases aligning to TRBD1. The CDR3 has 17 amino acids. The ends lost 5 bases at V and 4 bases at J; junction bases unmatched: 8. Germline-derived CDR1 and CDR2 are SGHAT and FQNNGV. The CDR3 bases are TGTGCCAGCAGCAGAACCGGGACAGGGGCATATAATTCACCCCTCCACTTT. Its translation: CASSRTGTGAYNSPLHF.

The rearrangement uses TRBV7-2 and TRBJ2-5, with unresolved D. The V end was cut by 1 base, the J end by 5 bases, with 14 bases between. The CDR3 length is 15 residues. Germline values: CDR1 SGHTA, CDR2 FQGNSA. CDR3 sequence: CASSLGIEPGETQYF. CDR3 DNA: TGTGCCAGCAGCTTAGGGATCGAGCCTGGGGAGACCCAGTACTTC.

The chain joins TRBV9 to TRBJ2-1; the D gene is possibly TRBD1 (6 bases). Trimming left V 0 bases short and J 9 bases short, with 13 bases between. From germline, CDR1 is SGDLS and CDR2 YYNGEE. This CDR3 contains 14 residues. The CDR3, as DNA: TGTGCCAGCAGCGTAGCAACAGGGCGGCGTGAGCAGTTCTTC. Encoded protein: CASSVATGRREQFF.